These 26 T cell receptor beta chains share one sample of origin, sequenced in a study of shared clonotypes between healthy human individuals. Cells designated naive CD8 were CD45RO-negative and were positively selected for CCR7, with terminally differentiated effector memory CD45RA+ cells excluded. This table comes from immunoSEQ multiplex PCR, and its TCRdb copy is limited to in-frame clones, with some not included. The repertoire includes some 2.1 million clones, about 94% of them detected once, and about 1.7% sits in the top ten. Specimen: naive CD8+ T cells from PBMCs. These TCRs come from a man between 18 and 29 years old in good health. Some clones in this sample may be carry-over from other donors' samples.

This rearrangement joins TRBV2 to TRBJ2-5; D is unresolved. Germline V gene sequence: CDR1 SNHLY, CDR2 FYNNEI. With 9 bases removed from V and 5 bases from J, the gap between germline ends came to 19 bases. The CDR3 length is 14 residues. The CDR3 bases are TGTGCCAGTCATCCACGTCTACTTTACGAGACCCAGTACTTC. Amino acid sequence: CASHPRLLYETQYF. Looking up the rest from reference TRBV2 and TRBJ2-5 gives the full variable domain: EPEVTQTPSHQVTQMGQEVILRCVPISNHLYFYWYRQILGQKVEFLVSFYNNEISEKSEIFDDQFSVERPDGSNFTLKIRSTKLEDSAMYFCASHPRLLYETQYFGPGTRLLVL.

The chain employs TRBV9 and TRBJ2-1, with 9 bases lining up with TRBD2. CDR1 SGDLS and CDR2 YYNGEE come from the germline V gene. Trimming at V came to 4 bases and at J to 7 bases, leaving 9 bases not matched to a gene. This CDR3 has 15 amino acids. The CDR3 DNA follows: TGTGCCAGCAGCATAAGACTAGCGGAAAGGAATGAGCAGTTCTTC. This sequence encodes CASSIRLAERNEQFF.

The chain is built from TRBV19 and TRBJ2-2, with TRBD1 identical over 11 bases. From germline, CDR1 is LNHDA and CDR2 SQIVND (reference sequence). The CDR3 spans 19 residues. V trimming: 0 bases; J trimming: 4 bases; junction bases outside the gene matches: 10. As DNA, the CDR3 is TGTGCCAGTAGTATAGATCGGACAGGGGGCCGTCCTATCACCGGGGAGCTGTTTTTT. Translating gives CASSIDRTGGRPITGELFF.

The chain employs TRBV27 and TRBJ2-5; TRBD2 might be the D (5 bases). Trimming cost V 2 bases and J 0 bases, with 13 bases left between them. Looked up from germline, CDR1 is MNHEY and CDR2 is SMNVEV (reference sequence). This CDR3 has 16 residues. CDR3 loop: CASSLNEGSYQETQYF. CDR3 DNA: TGTGCCAGCAGTTTAAATGAGGGCTCATACCAAGAGACCCAGTACTTC.

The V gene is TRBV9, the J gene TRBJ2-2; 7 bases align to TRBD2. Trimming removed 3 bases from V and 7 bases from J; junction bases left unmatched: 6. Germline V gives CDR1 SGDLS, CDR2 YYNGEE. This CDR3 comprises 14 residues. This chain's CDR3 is CASSGTRVIGELFF. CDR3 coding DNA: TGTGCCAGCAGCGGGACTAGAGTTATCGGGGAGCTGTTTTTT. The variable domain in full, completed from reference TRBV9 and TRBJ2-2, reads DSGVTQTPKHLITATGQRVTLRCSPRSGDLSVYWYQQSLDQGLQFLIQYYNGEERAKGNILERFSAQQFPDLHSELNLSSLELGDSALYFCASSGTRVIGELFFGEGSRLTVL.

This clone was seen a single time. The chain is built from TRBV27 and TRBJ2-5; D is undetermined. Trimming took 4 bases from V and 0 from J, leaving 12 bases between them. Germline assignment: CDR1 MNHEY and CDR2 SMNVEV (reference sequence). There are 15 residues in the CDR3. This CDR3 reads CASSSDFRDQETQYF. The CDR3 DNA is TGTGCCAGCAGTTCTGACTTCCGGGACCAAGAGACCCAGTACTTC.

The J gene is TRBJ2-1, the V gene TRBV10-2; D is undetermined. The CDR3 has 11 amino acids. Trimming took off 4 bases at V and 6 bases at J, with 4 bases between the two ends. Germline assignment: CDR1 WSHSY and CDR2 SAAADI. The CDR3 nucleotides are TGCGCCAGCAGTGTAAGCAATGAGCAGTTCTTC. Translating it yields CASSVSNEQFF.

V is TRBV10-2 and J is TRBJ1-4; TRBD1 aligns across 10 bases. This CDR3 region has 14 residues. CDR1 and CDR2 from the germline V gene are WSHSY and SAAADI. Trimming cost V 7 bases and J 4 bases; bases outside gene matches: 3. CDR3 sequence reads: CASTRDRGNEKLFF. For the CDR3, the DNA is TGCGCCAGCACCCGGGACAGGGGTAATGAAAAACTGTTTTTT.

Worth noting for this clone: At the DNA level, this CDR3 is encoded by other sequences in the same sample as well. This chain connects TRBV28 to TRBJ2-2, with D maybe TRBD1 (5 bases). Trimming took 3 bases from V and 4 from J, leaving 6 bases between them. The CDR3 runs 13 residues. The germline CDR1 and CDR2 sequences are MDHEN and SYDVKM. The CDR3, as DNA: TGTGCCAGCAGTTTGGGGCGCACCGGGGAGCTGTTTTTT. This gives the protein CASSLGRTGELFF.

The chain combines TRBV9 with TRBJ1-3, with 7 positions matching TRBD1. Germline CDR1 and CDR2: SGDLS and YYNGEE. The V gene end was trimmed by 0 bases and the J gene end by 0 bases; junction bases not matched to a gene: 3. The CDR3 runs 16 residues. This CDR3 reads CASSVDRDSSGNTIYF. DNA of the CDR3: TGTGCCAGCAGCGTAGATAGGGACAGCTCTGGAAACACCATATATTTT.

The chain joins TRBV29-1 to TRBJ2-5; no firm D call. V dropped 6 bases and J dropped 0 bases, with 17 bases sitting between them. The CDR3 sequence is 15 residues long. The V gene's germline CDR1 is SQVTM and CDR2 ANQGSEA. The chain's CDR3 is CSVSIGFGYQETQYF. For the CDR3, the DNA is TGCAGCGTCTCAATCGGGTTCGGGTACCAAGAGACCCAGTACTTC.

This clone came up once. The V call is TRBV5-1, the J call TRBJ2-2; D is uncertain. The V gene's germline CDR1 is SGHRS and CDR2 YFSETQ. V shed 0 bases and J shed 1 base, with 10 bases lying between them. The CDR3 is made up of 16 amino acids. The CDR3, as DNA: TGCGCCAGCAGCTTGGAGTCCATGCGGAACACCGGGGAGCTGTTTTTT. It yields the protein CASSLESMRNTGELFF.

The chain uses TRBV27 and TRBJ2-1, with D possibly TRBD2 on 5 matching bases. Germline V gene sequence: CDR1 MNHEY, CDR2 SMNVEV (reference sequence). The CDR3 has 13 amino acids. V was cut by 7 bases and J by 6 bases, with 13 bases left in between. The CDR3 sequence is CASKPGLFNEQFF. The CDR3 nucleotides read TGTGCCAGCAAACCCGGACTGTTCAATGAGCAGTTCTTC.

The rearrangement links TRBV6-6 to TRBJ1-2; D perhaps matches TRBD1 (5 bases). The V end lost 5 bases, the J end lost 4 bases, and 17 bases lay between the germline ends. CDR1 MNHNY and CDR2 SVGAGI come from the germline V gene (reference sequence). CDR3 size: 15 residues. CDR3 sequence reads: CASSLTATKVYGYTF. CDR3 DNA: TGTGCCAGCAGTCTGACAGCGACCAAGGTCTATGGCTACACCTTC.

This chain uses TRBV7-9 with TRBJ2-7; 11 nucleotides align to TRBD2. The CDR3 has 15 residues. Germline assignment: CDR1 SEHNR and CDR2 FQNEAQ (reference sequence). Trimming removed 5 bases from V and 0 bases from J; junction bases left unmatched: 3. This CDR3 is CASSASGGISYEQYF. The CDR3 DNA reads TGTGCCAGCAGCGCTAGCGGGGGGATCTCCTACGAGCAGTACTTC.

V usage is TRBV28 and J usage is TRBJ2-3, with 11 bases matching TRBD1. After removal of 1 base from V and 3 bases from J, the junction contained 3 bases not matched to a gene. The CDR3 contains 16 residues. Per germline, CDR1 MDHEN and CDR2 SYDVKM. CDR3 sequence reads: CASSLSGQGGTDTQYF. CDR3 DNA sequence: TGTGCCAGCAGTTTATCGGGACAGGGGGGGACAGATACGCAGTATTTT.

CDR3 loop: CASSLTAAPSTDTQYF. CDR3 DNA: TGTGCCAGCAGTTTGACAGCGGCCCCTAGCACAGATACGCAGTATTTT. The rearrangement links TRBV6-5 to TRBJ2-3; either TRBD1 or TRBD2 may supply D (5 bases each). Germline CDR1 and CDR2: MNHEY and SVGAGI. There are 16 residues in the CDR3. Trimming took off 4 bases at V and 0 bases at J, with 14 bases between the two ends.

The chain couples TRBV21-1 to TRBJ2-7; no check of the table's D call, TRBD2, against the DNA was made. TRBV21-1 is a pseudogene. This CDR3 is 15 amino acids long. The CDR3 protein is CASSAEFGPRYEQYF. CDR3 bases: TGTGCCAGCAGCGCCGAATTTGGTCCTCGGTACGAGCAGTACTTC.

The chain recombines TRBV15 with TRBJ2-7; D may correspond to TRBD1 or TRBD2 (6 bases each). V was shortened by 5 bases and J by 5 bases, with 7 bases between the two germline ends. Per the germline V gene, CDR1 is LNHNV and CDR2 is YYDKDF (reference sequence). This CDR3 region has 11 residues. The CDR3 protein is CATSGGHEQYF. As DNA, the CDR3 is TGTGCCACCAGCGGGGGGCACGAGCAGTACTTC.

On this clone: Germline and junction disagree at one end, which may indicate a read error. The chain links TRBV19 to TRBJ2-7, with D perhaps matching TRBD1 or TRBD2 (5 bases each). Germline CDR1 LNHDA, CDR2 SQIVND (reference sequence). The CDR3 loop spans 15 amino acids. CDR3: CASSIGWGPPYKQYF. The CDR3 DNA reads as TGTGCCAGTAGTATAGGCTGGGGACCACCCTACAAGCAGTACTTC.

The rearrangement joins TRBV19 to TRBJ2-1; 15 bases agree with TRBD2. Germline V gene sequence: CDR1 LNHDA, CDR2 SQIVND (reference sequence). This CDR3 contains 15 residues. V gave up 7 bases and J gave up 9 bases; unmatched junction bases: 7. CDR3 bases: TGTGCCAGTACTCGGACTAGCGGGAGGGTTGGTGAGCAGTTCTTC. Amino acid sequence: CASTRTSGRVGEQFF. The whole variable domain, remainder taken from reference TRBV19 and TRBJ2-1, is DGGITQSPKYLFRKEGQNVTLSCEQNLNHDAMYWYRQDPGQGLRLIYYSQIVNDFQKGDIAEGYSVSREKKESFPLTVTSAQKNPTAFYLCASTRTSGRVGEQFFGPGTRLTVL.

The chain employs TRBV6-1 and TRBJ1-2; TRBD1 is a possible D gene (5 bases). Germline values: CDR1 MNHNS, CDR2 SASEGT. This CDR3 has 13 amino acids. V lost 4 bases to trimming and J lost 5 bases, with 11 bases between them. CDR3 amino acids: CASSGGRGYGYTF. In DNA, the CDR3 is TGTGCCAGCAGTGGCGGACGGGGGTATGGCTACACCTTC.

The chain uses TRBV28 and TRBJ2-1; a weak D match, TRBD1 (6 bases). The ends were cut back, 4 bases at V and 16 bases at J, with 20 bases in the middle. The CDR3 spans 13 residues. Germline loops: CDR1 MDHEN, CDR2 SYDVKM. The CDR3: CASSSPPQGWLFF. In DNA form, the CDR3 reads TGTGCCAGCAGTTCCCCGCCACAGGGATGGCTCTTCTTC.

The CDR3 DNA reads as TGTGCCAGCAGCTTAGTGGGGGAGGCCGGGGAGCTGTTTTTT. This codes for CASSLVGEAGELFF. This chain joins TRBV7-6 and TRBJ2-2, with a weak D call TRBD2 (6 bases). CDR3 length equals 14 residues. Germline values: CDR1 SGHVS, CDR2 FNYEAQ. The V gene lost 1 base and the J gene lost 6 bases, with 9 bases spanning the gap.

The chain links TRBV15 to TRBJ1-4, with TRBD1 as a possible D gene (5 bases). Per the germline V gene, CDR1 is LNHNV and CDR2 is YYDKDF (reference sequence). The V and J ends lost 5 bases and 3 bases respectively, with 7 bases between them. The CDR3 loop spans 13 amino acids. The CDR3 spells CATSGTANEKLFF. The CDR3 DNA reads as TGTGCCACCAGCGGGACCGCTAATGAAAAACTGTTTTTT.

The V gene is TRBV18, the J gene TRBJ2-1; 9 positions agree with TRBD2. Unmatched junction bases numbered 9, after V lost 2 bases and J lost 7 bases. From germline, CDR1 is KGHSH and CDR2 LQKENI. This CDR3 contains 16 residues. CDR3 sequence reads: CASSPRASGTRNEQFF. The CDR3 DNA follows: TGTGCCAGCTCACCAAGGGCTAGCGGGACTAGGAATGAGCAGTTCTTC. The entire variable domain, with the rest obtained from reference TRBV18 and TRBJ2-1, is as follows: NAGVMQNPRHLVRRRGQEARLRCSPMKGHSHVYWYRQLPEEGLKFMVYLQKENIIDESGMPKERFSAEFPKEGPSILRIQQVVRGDSAAYFCASSPRASGTRNEQFFGPGTRLTVL.